This T cell receptor (beta chain) derives from a study of identical twins (dated by TCRdb to the mid-2010s). Context from the whole study: TCR alpha and beta repertoires from monozygotic twins, unrelated adults of various ages and cord blood were deep-sequenced to test whether fetal clonotypes persist. Replicate twin experiments were performed at different times using different library preparation protocols to rule out contamination.

What the authors observed across the whole study: Because the same donors could not be followed over many years, the conclusions depended on cross-sectional statistical analysis. Abundant cord blood beta clonotypes carried fewer insertions; young adult naive repertoires showed a weaker similar trend, while memory repertoires showed none. Invariant T cells such as MAIT and iNKT could partly confound zero-insertion analyses, though diverse VJ usage argued against this for most clonotypes. Out-of-frame TCR alpha sharing in monozygotic twins was systematically underestimated by recombination models, whereas sharing between unrelated individuals was in agreement with the recombination models. Out-of-frame TCR alpha sequences shared between twins showed an excess of low generation-probability sequences compared with coincidental sharing between unrelated individuals. In beta out-of-frame sequences, excess twin sharing was weaker, because having fewer shared sequences lowered the signal-to-noise ratio.

The library relied on 5' RACE. Instrument on record: Illumina HiSeq 2000. A universal primer binding site was introduced by template switching, and a unique molecular identifier was present in the final cDNA, enabling accurate counting of TCR cDNA molecules. Specific primers in the conserved constant-segment region were used to synthesize first-strand cDNA for the TCR alpha and beta chains. To control for contamination, every cDNA library was double barcoded, receiving both a SMART-Mk sample barcode and Illumina barcodes. TruSeq adapter sequences, together with Illumina sample barcodes, were added in two successive PCR steps. The TCR alpha and beta cDNA libraries were sequenced on the Illumina HiSeq platform using custom primers. On the study's bioinformatics: Raw reads were processed with MiGEC to extract unique molecular identifiers, and MiXCR was used to determine CDR3 positions. For each individual, recombination models were inferred using an EM algorithm with the repgenHMM and IGoR tools. The analysis of shared clonotypes was done with the tcR package in R, with sharing normalized by the product of cloneset sizes. To study raw recombination without the effects of thymic and clonal selection, out-of-frame nonproductive sequences were analyzed. Using fastp at Q25 and MiXCR, TCRdb reprocessed the public reads and kept productive beta chains. Merged by CDR3 protein, the rows form single entries marked with the most common genes and DNA. The V and J calls here are based on TCRdb, not the publication. The sample table lists 1.5 million to 2 million distinct CDR3 sequences, around 33% of them with a count of one. The biggest ten clones account for roughly 0.3% of the sample.

Only healthy Caucasian donors were included. The CDR1 and CDR2 encoded by the germline V gene are SQVTM and ANQGSEA. CDR3 length: 15 amino acids, cysteine to phenylalanine. The only DNA kept is the CDR3, 45 bases in frame from the first base. Trimming takes 4 bases off V and 1 base off J; junction bases not matched to a gene: 7. A remark on this clonotype: It has no known antigen specificity. A much larger clone sits a single nucleotide away, making a read error possible.

The source is a newborn girl in good health. Sample: cord blood. The chain joins TRBV29-1 to TRBJ2-3; 8 of the junction bases match TRBD1. The DNA sequence reads TGCAGCGTTGGCCTTGGACAGGGTGGCACAGATACGCAGTATTTT. Its product reads: CSVGLGQGGTDTQYF.